These 10 T cell receptor beta chains share one sample of origin, sequenced in a study of beta chain features in type 1 diabetes. Expressed TCRB transcripts were sequenced, since all the RNA that had been isolated was reverse transcribed. Measured with immunoSEQ multiplex PCR; TCRdb has only the in-frame clones, and not every one. The sample consists of under 400,000 clones, around 13% of them appearing once. Input material: naive CD4+ T cells from blood. All receptors derive from a man younger than 35 in good health.

This clone has just a few counts. The rearrangement links TRBV6-5 to TRBJ1-5, with 9 bases lining up with TRBD1. Trimming removed 0 bases from V and 6 bases from J; junction bases left unmatched: 3. Germline assignment: CDR1 MNHEY and CDR2 SVGAGI. The CDR3 is 15 amino acids. This CDR3 is CASSYSGQGSQPQHF. The CDR3 coding sequence is TGTGCCAGCAGTTACTCGGGACAGGGAAGTCAGCCCCAGCATTTT.

This chain uses TRBV2 with TRBJ2-7; perhaps TRBD2 as D (6 bases). There are 14 residues in the CDR3. The germline gives CDR1 SNHLY, CDR2 FYNNEI. Trimming pared 7 bases from V and 3 bases from J, leaving 16 bases between. This chain's CDR3 is CASKTGLASYEQYF. CDR3 coding DNA: TGTGCCAGCAAGACGGGACTGGCGAGCTACGAGCAGTACTTC.

The table lists this clone with a few counts. This chain uses TRBV11-2 with TRBJ2-1, with 15 bases matching TRBD2. J gave up 8 bases and V 5 bases, and 10 bases lay outside the gene matches. The length of the CDR3 is 17 residues. Germline CDR1 is SGHAT and CDR2 is FQNNGV. In DNA, the CDR3 is TGTGCCAGCAGCCTAGGACTAGCGGGAGGGCCCACAGATGAGCAGTTCTTC. This gives the protein CASSLGLAGGPTDEQFF.

The rearrangement joins TRBV15 to TRBJ1-2; D may be TRBD1 (5 bases). Germline V gives CDR1 LNHNV, CDR2 YYDKDF (reference sequence). The CDR3 is 15 residues long. Trimming pared 0 bases from V and 8 bases from J, leaving 16 bases between. The DNA for the CDR3 is TGTGCCACCAGCAGAGATTCGGGCAGGGCGGGAGGCTACACCTTC. Amino acids: CATSRDSGRAGGYTF.

The chain uses TRBV2 and TRBJ2-7; D unresolved. V was clipped by 4 bases and J by 2 bases, with 15 bases between them. The germline gives CDR1 SNHLY, CDR2 FYNNEI. The CDR3 is made up of 15 amino acids. CDR3 DNA: TGTGCCAGCAGTGCGTCCTACCAGGTAACCTACGAGCAGTACTTC. Amino acids: CASSASYQVTYEQYF.

There are a few counts of this clone. The chain is built from TRBV9 and TRBJ2-3, with 8 nucleotides matching TRBD2. J lost 4 bases, V lost 2 bases, and 12 bases had no gene match. The V gene's germline CDR1 is SGDLS and CDR2 YYNGEE. CDR3 length: 17 amino acids. The CDR3, as DNA: TGTGCCAGCAGCGTCAGCGGGAGCCCTGCTAATCCAGATACGCAGTATTTT. It encodes CASSVSGSPANPDTQYF.

The rearrangement joins TRBV19 to TRBJ2-1; TRBD2 agrees at 9 bases. The CDR3 runs 14 residues. Trimming took 11 bases from V and 9 from J; bases not matched to a gene: 14. Germline CDR1 LNHDA, CDR2 SQIVND (reference sequence). For the CDR3, the DNA is TGTGCCTCCGCGGCGGGAGGGGGAGTCGGTGAGCAGTTCTTC. Protein sequence: CASAAGGGVGEQFF.

The chain has TRBV5-4 and TRBJ1-2, with 7 bases lining up with TRBD1. Unmatched junction bases numbered 6, after V lost 4 bases and J lost 0 bases. The CDR3 is 15 residues long. Per germline, CDR1 SGHNT and CDR2 YYREEE (reference sequence). CDR3 DNA sequence: TGTGCCAGCAGCGAGCCGGGACAGCCTAACTATGGCTACACCTTC. As protein: CASSEPGQPNYGYTF.

This rearrangement joins TRBV11-3 to TRBJ2-1; 14 bases align to TRBD2. From germline, CDR1 is SGHNT and CDR2 YENEEA. V was clipped by 5 bases and J by 8 bases; unmatched bases: 11. CDR3 length: 17 amino acids. CDR3 DNA sequence: TGTGCCAGCAGCCCCGGACTAGCGGGAGGCACCACGGATGAGCAGTTCTTC. Residues: CASSPGLAGGTTDEQFF.

This clone was observed a handful of times. The chain couples TRBV10-3 to TRBJ1-1, with 8 bases identical to TRBD1. CDR1 is ENHRY, CDR2 SYGVKD, per germline. V shed 6 bases, J shed 4 bases, and the junction held 4 bases outside the gene matches. There are 13 residues in the CDR3. CDR3 amino acids: CAISQQGGTEAFF. For the CDR3, the DNA is TGTGCCATCAGCCAACAGGGGGGCACTGAAGCTTTCTTT.